A selection of T cell receptor beta chains follows, all from one sample in a study of cytomegalovirus exposure and HLA in healthy donors. Clones were sequenced by immunoSEQ multiplex PCR, and TCRdb holds only the in-frame ones, with some missing. The specimen's table records about 200,000 clones. The sequenced sample was PBMCs. The receptors shown here come from a girl aged 2 to 9 in good health and CMV-seropositive. Both conserved end residues are trimmed from each CDR3. The order of the fields is CDR3 length, J gene, V gene, CDR3 protein.

length: 12
J: TRBJ1-5
V: TRBV27
CDR3: ASSPGGRGQPQH

length: 10
J: TRBJ2-1
V: TRBV28
CDR3: ASSSTDSPTI

length: 11
J: TRBJ2-5
V: TRBV5-1
CDR3: ASSLVQQETQY

length: 13
J: TRBJ2-1
V: TRBV2
CDR3: ASSVKGRGLNEQF

length: 12
J: TRBJ1-5
V: TRBV6-5
CDR3: ASSDRYSNQPQH

length: 14
J: TRBJ2-7
V: TRBV19
CDR3: ASSSLTGGSSGEQY

length: 10
J: TRBJ1-5
V: TRBV19
CDR3: ASRIGSEPQH

length: 13
J: TRBJ1-1
V: TRBV28
CDR3: ASSLVDRGWPEAF

length: 13
J: TRBJ2-2
V: TRBV11-3
CDR3: ASSLGSGVTGELF

length: 14
J: TRBJ1-3
V: TRBV14
CDR3: ASSQVGTYSGNTIY

length: 16
J: TRBJ2-1
V: TRBV5-1
CDR3: ASSWNGPGLAGGSEQF